This T cell receptor (beta chain) was observed in a study of blood T cell repertoires in COVID-19. On the study more broadly: PBMCs, B-cell-depleted T cells, or T cells provided the cDNA or gDNA that made up the material.

The V end was cut by 0 bases, the J end by 6 bases, with 7 bases between. CDR1 is SGHRS, CDR2 YFSETQ, per germline. The length of the CDR3 is 14 residues. Generated by immunoSEQ multiplex PCR, the TCRdb table keeps only in-frame clones and is missing some. The sample shows approximately 65,000 clones, around 93% of them seen only once. This clone has only one observation. This chain connects TRBV5-1 to TRBJ1-6; tentatively, D is TRBD1 (5 bases). The TCR sequence derives from a man aged 65 to 85 with active COVID-19. Sequenced sample: peripheral blood. The CDR3 loop is CASSLGQLNSPLHF. The CDR3 DNA is TGCGCCAGCAGCTTGGGACAGCTTAATTCACCCCTCCACTTT.